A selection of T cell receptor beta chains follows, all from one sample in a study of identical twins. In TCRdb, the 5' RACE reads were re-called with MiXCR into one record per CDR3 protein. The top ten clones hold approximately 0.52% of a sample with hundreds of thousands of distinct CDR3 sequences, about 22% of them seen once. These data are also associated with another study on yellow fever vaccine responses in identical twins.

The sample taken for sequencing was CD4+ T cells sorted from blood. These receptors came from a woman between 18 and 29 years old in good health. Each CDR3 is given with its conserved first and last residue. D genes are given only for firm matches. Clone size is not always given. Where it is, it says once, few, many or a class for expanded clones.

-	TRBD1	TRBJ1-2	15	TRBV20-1	TGCAGTGCTAGAGATTCCGGGACAGGGGTCTATGGCTACACCTTC	CSARDSGTGVYGYTF
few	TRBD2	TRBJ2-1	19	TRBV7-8	TGTGCCAGCAGCTCACCGGGACTAGCGGGGTTGAGCTCCTACAATGAGCAGTTCTTC	CASSSPGLAGLSSYNEQFF
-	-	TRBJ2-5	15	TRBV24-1	TGTGCCACCAGTGATTTGGGAGGGGTCCAAGAGACCCAGTACTTC	CATSDLGGVQETQYF
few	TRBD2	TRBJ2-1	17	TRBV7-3	TGTGCCAGCAGCAGGGTGGCGGGAGGGGACTCCTACAATGAGCAGTTCTTC	CASSRVAGGDSYNEQFF
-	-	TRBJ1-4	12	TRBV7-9	TGTGCCAGCAGCTTCCCCGGGGGAAAACTGTTTTTT	CASSFPGGKLFF
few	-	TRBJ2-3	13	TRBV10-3	TGTGCCATCCGGGATCCTAGCACAGATACGCAGTATTTT	CAIRDPSTDTQYF
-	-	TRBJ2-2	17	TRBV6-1	TGTGCCAGCAGTCGAAACAGGGACCTACTGAACACCGGGGAGCTGTTTTTT	CASSRNRDLLNTGELFF
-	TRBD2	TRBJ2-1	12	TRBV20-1	TGCAGTTTTGCGGGAGGTGGGAATGAGCAGTTCTTC	CSFAGGGNEQFF
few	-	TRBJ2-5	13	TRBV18	TGTGCCAGCTCACCCCCGGTGGAAGAGACCCAGTACTTC	CASSPPVEETQYF
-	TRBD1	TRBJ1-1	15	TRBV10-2	TGCGCCAGCGGAAAACAGGGGTTGAAGAACACTGAAGCTTTCTTT	CASGKQGLKNTEAFF
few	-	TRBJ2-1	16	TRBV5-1	TGCGCCAGCAGCTTGTCCGGGGGAGCATTTTACAATGAGCAGTTCTTC	CASSLSGGAFYNEQFF
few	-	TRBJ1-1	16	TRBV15	TGTGCCACCAGCAGAGGGGTAAAGCCCTGGAACACTGAAGCTTTCTTT	CATSRGVKPWNTEAFF
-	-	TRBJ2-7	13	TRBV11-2	TGTGCCAGCAGCTTAGAAGTTGGGACATCGGAGTACTTC	CASSLEVGTSEYF
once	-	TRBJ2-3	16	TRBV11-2	TGTGCCAGCACCGAACGCCCCGGCGGAGGGGCAGATACGCAGTATTTT	CASTERPGGGADTQYF
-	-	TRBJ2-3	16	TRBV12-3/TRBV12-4	TGTGCCAGCAGTCACCGTAGTGGTCAGCTCACAGATACGCAGTATTTT	CASSHRSGQLTDTQYF
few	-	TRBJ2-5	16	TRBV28	TGTGCCAGCAGTTTGGGTGCCAACTCTGGGGCGGAGACCCAGTACTTC	CASSLGANSGAETQYF
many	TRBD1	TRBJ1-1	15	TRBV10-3	TGTGCCATCAGTGAGGGGACAGGTTTGAACACTGAAGCTTTCTTT	CAISEGTGLNTEAFF
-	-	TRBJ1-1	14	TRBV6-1	TGTGCCAGCACCCAACCAGGGGAGAACACTGAAGCTTTCTTT	CASTQPGENTEAFF
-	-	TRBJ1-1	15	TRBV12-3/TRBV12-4	TGTGCCAGCAGTTTATCAGGGGACTGGAGCACTGAAGCTTTCTTT	CASSLSGDWSTEAFF
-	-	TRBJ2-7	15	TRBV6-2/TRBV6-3	TGTGCCAGCAGTCAAGTCCGACAGAGCTCCTACGAGCAGTACTTC	CASSQVRQSSYEQYF
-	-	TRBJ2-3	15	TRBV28	TGTGCCAGCAGTTTTTGGGCAGTAGGCGTACATACGCAGTATTTT	CASSFWAVGVHTQYF
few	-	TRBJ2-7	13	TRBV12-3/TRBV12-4	TGTGCCAGCAGTTTCCGGTTAAACTACGAGCAGTACTTC	CASSFRLNYEQYF
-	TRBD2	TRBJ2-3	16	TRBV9	TGTGCCAGCAGCCCCGGACTAGGAACCTCATTTGGTACGCAGTATTTT	CASSPGLGTSFGTQYF
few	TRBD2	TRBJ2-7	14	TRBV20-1	TGCAGTGCCTTTAGCGGGAGGACACCCTACGAGCAGTACTTC	CSAFSGRTPYEQYF
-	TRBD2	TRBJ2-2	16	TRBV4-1	TGCGCCAGCAGCCAAGATAGCGGGAGTGTCCCCGGGGAGCTGTTTTTT	CASSQDSGSVPGELFF
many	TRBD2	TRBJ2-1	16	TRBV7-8	TGTGCCAGCAGCAAAAGACTAGCGGGACCGAGAGATGAGCAGTTCTTC	CASSKRLAGPRDEQFF
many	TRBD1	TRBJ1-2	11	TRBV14	TGTGCCAGCAGCTCGGGACAGAGAAGCACCTTC	CASSSGQRSTF
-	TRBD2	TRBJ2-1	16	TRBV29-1	TGCAGCGTTGAAGGAAGGCTAGCGGCTTCCTACAATGAGCAGTTCTTC	CSVEGRLAASYNEQFF